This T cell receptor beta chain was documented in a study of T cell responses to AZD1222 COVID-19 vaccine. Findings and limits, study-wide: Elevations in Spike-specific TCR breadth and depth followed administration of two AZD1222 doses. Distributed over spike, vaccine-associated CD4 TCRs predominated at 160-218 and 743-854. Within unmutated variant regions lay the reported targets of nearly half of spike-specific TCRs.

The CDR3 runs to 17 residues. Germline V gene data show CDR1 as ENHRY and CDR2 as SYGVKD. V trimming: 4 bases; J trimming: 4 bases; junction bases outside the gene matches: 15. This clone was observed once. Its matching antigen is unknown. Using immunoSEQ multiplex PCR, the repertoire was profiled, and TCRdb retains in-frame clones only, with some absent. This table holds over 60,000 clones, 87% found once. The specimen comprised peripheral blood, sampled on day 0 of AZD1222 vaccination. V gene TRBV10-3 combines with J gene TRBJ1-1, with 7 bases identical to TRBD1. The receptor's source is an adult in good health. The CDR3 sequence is CAISGAKGGEGITEAFF. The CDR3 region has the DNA TGTGCCATCAGTGGGGCCAAAGGGGGCGAAGGAATCACTGAAGCTTTCTTT.